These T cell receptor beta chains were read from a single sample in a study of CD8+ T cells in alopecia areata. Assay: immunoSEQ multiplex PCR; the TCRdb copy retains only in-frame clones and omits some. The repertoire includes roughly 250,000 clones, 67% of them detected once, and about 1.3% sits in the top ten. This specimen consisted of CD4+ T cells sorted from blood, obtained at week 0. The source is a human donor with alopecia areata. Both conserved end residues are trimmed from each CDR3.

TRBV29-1 SVGQGARTGELF
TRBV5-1 ASSPRDAGTSQY
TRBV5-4 ASRRTGGYGYT
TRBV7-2 ASSITGGDEQF
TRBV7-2 ASSLERGVETQY
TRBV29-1 SGGAGRHEQY
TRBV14 ASSQITGANTEAF
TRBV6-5 ASSYSEGKAF
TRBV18 ASSPSGRSGANVLT
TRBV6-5 ASSQSGTITEAF
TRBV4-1 ASSQTGTGSNYGYT
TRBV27 ASSPDREHEQY
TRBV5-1 ASSETGQETQY
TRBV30 AWRAGGTGELF
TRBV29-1 SAAGGGYEQY
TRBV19 ASRRDYPSQETQY